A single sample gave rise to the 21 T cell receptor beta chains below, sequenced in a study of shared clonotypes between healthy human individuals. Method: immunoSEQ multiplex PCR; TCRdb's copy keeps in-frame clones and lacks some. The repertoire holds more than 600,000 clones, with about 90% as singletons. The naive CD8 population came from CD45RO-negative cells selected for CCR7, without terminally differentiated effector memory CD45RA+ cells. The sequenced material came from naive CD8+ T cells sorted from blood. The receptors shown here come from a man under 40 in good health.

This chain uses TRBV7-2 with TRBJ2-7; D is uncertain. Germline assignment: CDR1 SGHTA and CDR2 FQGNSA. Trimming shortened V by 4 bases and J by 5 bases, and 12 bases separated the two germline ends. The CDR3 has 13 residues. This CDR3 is CASSWVSDHEQYF. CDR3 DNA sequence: TGTGCCAGCAGCTGGGTTTCCGACCACGAGCAGTACTTC. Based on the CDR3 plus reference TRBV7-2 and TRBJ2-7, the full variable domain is GAGVSQSPSNKVTEKGKDVELRCDPISGHTALYWYRQSLGQGLEFLIYFQGNSAPDKSGLPSDRFSAERTGGSVSTLTIQRTQQEDSAVYLCASSWVSDHEQYFGPGTRLTVT.

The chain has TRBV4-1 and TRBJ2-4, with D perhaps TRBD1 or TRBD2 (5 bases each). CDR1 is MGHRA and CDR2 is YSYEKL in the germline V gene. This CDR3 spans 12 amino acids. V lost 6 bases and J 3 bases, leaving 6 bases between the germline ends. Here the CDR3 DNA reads TGCGCCAGCAGGGGGGTCAAAAACATTCAGTACTTC. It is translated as CASRGVKNIQYF.

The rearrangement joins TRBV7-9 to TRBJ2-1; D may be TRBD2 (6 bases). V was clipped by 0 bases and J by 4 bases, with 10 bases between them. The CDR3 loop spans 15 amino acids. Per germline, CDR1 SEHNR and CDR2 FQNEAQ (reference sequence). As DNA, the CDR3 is TGTGCCAGCAGCTTAGCTCCGGGAGCTTACAATGAGCAGTTCTTC. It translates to CASSLAPGAYNEQFF.

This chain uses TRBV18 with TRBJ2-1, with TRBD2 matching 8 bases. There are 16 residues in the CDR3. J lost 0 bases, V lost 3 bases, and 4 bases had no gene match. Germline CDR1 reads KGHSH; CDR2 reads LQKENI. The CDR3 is CASSPREGPSYNEQFF. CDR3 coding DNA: TGTGCCAGCTCACCTCGGGAGGGGCCCTCCTACAATGAGCAGTTCTTC.

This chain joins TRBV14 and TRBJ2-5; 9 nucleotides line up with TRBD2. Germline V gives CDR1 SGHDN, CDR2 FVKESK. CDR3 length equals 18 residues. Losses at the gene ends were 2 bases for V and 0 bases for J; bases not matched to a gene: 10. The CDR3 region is CASSQPAASGTYQETQYF. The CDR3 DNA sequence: TGTGCCAGCAGCCAACCCGCGGCTAGCGGGACGTACCAAGAGACCCAGTACTTC.

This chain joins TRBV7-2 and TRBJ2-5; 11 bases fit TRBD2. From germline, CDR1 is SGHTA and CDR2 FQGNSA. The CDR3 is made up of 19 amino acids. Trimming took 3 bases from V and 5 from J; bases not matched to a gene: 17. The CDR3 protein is CASSFGPILAGAGGETQYF. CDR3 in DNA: TGTGCCAGCAGCTTCGGTCCGATACTAGCGGGAGCGGGAGGGGAGACCCAGTACTTC.

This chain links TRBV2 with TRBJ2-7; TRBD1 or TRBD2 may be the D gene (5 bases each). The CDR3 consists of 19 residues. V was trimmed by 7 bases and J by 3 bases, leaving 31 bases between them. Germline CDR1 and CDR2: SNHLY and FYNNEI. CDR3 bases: TGTGCCAGCATGACACCCAAAACGAGCCGGGACCGATATCACTACGAGCAGTACTTC. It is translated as CASMTPKTSRDRYHYEQYF.

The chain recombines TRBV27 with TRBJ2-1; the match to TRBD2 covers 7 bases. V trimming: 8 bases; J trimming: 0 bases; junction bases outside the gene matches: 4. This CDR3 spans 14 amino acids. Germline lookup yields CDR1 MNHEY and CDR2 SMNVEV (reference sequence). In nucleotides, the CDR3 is TGTGCCAGCCAGGGCGGGAGCTCCTACAATGAGCAGTTCTTC. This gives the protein CASQGGSSYNEQFF.

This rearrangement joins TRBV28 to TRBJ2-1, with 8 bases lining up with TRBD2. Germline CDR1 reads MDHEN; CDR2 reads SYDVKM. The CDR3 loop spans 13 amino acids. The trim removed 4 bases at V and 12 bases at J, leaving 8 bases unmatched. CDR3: CASSSPSGQTQFF. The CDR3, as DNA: TGTGCCAGCAGTTCCCCTAGCGGGCAGACGCAGTTCTTC.

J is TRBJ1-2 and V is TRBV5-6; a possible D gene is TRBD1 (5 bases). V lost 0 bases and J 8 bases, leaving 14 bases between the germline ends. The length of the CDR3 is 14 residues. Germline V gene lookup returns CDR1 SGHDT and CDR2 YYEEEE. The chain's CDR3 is CASSLGQGFVGYTF. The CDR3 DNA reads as TGTGCCAGCAGCTTGGGGCAGGGTTTTGTCGGCTACACCTTC.

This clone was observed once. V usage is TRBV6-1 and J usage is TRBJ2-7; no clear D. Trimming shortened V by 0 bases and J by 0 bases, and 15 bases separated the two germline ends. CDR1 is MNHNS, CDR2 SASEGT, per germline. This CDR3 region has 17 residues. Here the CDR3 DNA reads TGTGCCAGCAGTGAAGCGCTTGTCCTCGCGAGCTCCTACGAGCAGTACTTC. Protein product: CASSEALVLASSYEQYF.

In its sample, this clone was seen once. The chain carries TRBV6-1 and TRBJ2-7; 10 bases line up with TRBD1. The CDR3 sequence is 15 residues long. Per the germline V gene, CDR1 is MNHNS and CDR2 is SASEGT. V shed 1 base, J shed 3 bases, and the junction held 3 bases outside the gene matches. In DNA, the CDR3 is TGTGCCAGCAGTGAAGTTTGGGACAGGGGCTACGAGCAGTACTTC. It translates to CASSEVWDRGYEQYF.

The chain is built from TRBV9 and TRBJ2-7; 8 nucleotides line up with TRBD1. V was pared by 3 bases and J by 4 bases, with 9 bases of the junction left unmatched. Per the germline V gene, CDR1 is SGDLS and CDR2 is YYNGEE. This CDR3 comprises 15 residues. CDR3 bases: TGTGCCAGCAGCGGAACAGGGGGTATGACTTACGAGCAGTACTTC. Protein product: CASSGTGGMTYEQYF.

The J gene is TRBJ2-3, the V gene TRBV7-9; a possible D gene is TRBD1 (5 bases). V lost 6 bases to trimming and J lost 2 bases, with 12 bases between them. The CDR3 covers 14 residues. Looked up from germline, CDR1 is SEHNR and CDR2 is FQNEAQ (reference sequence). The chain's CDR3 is CASRLTGVTDTQYF. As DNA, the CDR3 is TGTGCCAGCAGGTTAACAGGAGTCACAGATACGCAGTATTTT.

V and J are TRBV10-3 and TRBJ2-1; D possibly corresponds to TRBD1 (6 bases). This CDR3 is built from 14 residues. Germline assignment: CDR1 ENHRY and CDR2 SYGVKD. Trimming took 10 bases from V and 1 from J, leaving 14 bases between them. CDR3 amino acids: CASEDSSSYNEQFF. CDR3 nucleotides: TGTGCCAGCGAGGACAGTTCTTCCTACAATGAGCAGTTCTTC.

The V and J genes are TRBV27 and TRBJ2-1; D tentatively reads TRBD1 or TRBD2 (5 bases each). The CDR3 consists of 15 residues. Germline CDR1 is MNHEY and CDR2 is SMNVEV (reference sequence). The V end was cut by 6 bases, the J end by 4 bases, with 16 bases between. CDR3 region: CASRQLGEGYNEQFF. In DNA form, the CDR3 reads TGTGCCAGCAGGCAGTTGGGGGAAGGATACAATGAGCAGTTCTTC.

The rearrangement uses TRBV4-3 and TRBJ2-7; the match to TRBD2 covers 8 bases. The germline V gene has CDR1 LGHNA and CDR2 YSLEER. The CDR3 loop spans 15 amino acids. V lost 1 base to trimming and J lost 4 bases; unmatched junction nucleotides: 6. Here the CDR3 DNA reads TGCGCCAGCAGCCAAGGGACGACTAGCGTATACGAGCAGTACTTC. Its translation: CASSQGTTSVYEQYF.

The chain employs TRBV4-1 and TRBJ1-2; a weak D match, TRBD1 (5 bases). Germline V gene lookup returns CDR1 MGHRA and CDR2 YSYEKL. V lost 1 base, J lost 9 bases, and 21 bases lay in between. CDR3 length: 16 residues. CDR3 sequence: CASSQAWGGSLYSYTF. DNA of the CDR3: TGCGCCAGCAGCCAAGCTTGGGGGGGGTCGCTTTATAGCTACACCTTC.

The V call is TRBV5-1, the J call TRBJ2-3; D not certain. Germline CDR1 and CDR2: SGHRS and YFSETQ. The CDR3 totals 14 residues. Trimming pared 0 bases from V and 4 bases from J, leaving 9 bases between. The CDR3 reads CASSLGSAADTQYF. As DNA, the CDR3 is TGCGCCAGCAGCTTGGGATCCGCGGCAGATACGCAGTATTTT.

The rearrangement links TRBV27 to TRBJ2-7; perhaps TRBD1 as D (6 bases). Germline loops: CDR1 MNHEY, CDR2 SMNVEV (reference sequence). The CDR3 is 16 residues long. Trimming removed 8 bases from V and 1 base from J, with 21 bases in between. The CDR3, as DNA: TGTGCCAGCTCCCCTTTGGCAGGGGCCTCATCCTACGAGCAGTACTTC. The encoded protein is CASSPLAGASSYEQYF.

The CDR3 here is CASSSWADREVDTQYF. In DNA, the CDR3 is TGTGCCAGCAGCTCCTGGGCCGACAGGGAGGTCGATACGCAGTATTTT. The chain links TRBV7-9 to TRBJ2-3, with a tentative D call TRBD1 (7 bases). The CDR3 contains 16 residues. CDR1 is SEHNR, CDR2 FQNEAQ, per germline (reference sequence). The V and J ends lost 4 bases and 6 bases respectively, with 20 bases between them.